This is a list of T cell receptor beta chains from one sample in a study of T-cell reconstitution after alpha-beta-depleted transplantation in children. TCRdb re-analysed the PCR reads in MiXCR, keeping a single row per CDR3 protein. This sample has about 600,000 distinct CDR3 sequences, with roughly a tenth found just once. The sequencing used PBMCs from the stem cell graft donor, collected from the stem cell graft. All receptors derive from a human donor who donated a stem cell graft to a child with acute myeloid leukemia. CDR3s include the opening cysteine and the closing phenylalanine or tryptophan. A D gene is named only where the DNA matches it firmly. Clone size is not always given. Where it is, it says once, few, many or a class for expanded clones.

DNA	CDR3	size	D	V	J
TGTGCCAGCAGGGGGACTAGCGGGAACTTAGAGACCCAGTACTTC	CASRGTSGNLETQYF	-	TRBD2	TRBV12-3/TRBV12-4	TRBJ2-5
TGTGCCAGCAGTGCTGGGGGGACTAGGGGCTCCTACGAGCAGTACTTC	CASSAGGTRGSYEQYF	-	TRBD2	TRBV2	TRBJ2-7
TGTGCCAGCAGCTTAGGCCCAGGGACTGAGCAGTTCTTC	CASSLGPGTEQFF	many	-	TRBV11-2	TRBJ2-1
TGCAGTGCAGGGGGAGACTCCTACAATGAGCAGTTCTTC	CSAGGDSYNEQFF	many	-	TRBV20-1	TRBJ2-1
TGTGCCAGCAGCTTGGTAAGCGGCTACGAGCAGTACTTC	CASSLVSGYEQYF	many	-	TRBV7-2	TRBJ2-7
TGTGCCAGCAGCGAGGGACTAGCGGGAGTAGGGTTCTTC	CASSEGLAGVGFF	many	TRBD2	TRBV2	TRBJ2-1
TGTGCCAGCAGCCCCCTCGATAATTCACCCCTCCACTTT	CASSPLDNSPLHF	-	-	TRBV5-5	TRBJ1-6
TGTGCCTGGAGCTCTAGCGGTTCGGGGGGGGAGCTGTTTTTT	CAWSSSGSGGELFF	few	TRBD2	TRBV30	TRBJ2-2
TGCGCCAGCAGCTTGGTCCTAGCGGGGTACAATGAGCAGTTCTTC	CASSLVLAGYNEQFF	many	TRBD2	TRBV5-1	TRBJ2-1
TGCAGCGTGGACTGGACAGGGGCAGAGACCCAGTACTTC	CSVDWTGAETQYF	-	TRBD1	TRBV29-1	TRBJ2-5
TGTGCCAGCAGCCCCAGGACAGGGGCGGACACTGAAGCTTTCTTT	CASSPRTGADTEAFF	-	TRBD1	TRBV7-9	TRBJ1-1
TGTGCCAGCAGCCAAGTCGGACTAAACTATGGCTACACCTTC	CASSQVGLNYGYTF	-	-	TRBV4-2	TRBJ1-2
TGTGCCAGCAGTGTACCAACCGGGAGCCGAGTTAGCGGGGAGCTGTTTTTT	CASSVPTGSRVSGELFF	-	-	TRBV27	TRBJ2-2
TGCGCCAGCAGCTTGGAGGGACCGAGCTCCTACGAGCAGTACTTC	CASSLEGPSSYEQYF	many	-	TRBV5-1	TRBJ2-7
TGTGCCAGCAGCCCTAGGGGCGGGAGTTTCAATGAGCAGTTCTTC	CASSPRGGSFNEQFF	few	TRBD2	TRBV7-6	TRBJ2-1
TGCAGTGCGCCAGCCTACAATGAGCAGTTCTTC	CSAPAYNEQFF	-	-	TRBV20-1	TRBJ2-1
TGTGCCAGCAGTTTAAAGCGGGAGATCACCTACGAGCAGTACTTC	CASSLKREITYEQYF	many	TRBD2	TRBV12-3/TRBV12-4	TRBJ2-7
TGTGCCAGCAGTGTCCGAAATCCCGGGACCCACAATGAGCAGTTCTTC	CASSVRNPGTHNEQFF	-	-	TRBV2	TRBJ2-1
TGTGCCACCAGCAGAGATGTCAGGGGGAAGGGTGAAAAACTGTTTTTT	CATSRDVRGKGEKLFF	few	TRBD1	TRBV15	TRBJ1-4
TGTGCCATCAGTGAGCCTACTGGACTTAACCTTAACGAGCAGTACTTC	CAISEPTGLNLNEQYF	many	-	TRBV10-3	TRBJ2-7
TGCGCCAGCCACATTGGGGACCAAGAGACCCAGTACTTC	CASHIGDQETQYF	few	-	TRBV5-1	TRBJ2-5
TGTGCCTGGAGGGGGGACAAGAACACCGGGGAGCTGTTTTTT	CAWRGDKNTGELFF	many	-	TRBV30	TRBJ2-2
TGTGCCAGCAGTTTTTGGCGTGATGAGCAGTTCTTC	CASSFWRDEQFF	many	-	TRBV28	TRBJ2-1
TGTGCCAGCAGTCAAGAACCTTTTTACAATGAGCAGTTCTTC	CASSQEPFYNEQFF	-	-	TRBV7-2	TRBJ2-1
TGTGCCAGCGATAGCGGGGCCTACGAGCAGTACTTC	CASDSGAYEQYF	many	TRBD2	TRBV25-1	TRBJ2-7
TGTGCCAGCAGCCAACCTCGAGGACCTTACAATGAGCAGTTCTTC	CASSQPRGPYNEQFF	-	-	TRBV3-1	TRBJ2-1
TGTGCCAGCAGCTCAGGGGCCGAAAACTATGGCTACACCTTC	CASSSGAENYGYTF	few	-	TRBV5-5	TRBJ1-2
TGTGCCAGCAGTTACCGAAGGGACAGAGATAATGAAAAACTGTTTTTT	CASSYRRDRDNEKLFF	few	TRBD1	TRBV6-5	TRBJ1-4
TGCAGCGTCCTAAACGGACTAGCGGGAGTCGAGCAGTACTTC	CSVLNGLAGVEQYF	few	TRBD2	TRBV29-1	TRBJ2-7
TGCAGTGCTCGGGACTCCTTGAGCTCTGGAAACACCATATATTTT	CSARDSLSSGNTIYF	few	-	TRBV20-1	TRBJ1-3
TGCAGTGCTAGAGATAGGACTAGCGGCATGGGGGAGCAGTACTTC	CSARDRTSGMGEQYF	once	TRBD2	TRBV20-1	TRBJ2-7
TGTGCCAGCAGGAAACCGGGACAGAACTACAATGAGCAGTTCTTC	CASRKPGQNYNEQFF	many	TRBD1	TRBV7-2	TRBJ2-1
TGTGCCAGCAGTTTAGCTAGCGGGGGGGGCGGTGAGCAGTTCTTC	CASSLASGGGGEQFF	few	TRBD2	TRBV6-5	TRBJ2-1
TGTGCCATCAGTGAGTCCGGGCAGGAAAACATTCAGTACTTC	CAISESGQENIQYF	many	-	TRBV10-3	TRBJ2-4
TGCGCCAGCAGAAAGGACAGGGTGAACACTGAAGCTTTCTTT	CASRKDRVNTEAFF	-	TRBD1	TRBV5-1	TRBJ1-1
TGCAGTGCCCGTAGCGGTATAGCCAAAAACATTCAGTACTTC	CSARSGIAKNIQYF	few	-	TRBV20-1	TRBJ2-4
TGTGCCCGAGCTAGCACAGATACGCAGTATTTT	CARASTDTQYF	few	-	TRBV30	TRBJ2-3
TGTGCCAGCAGCTTAGAAAGGCCGGGGCCAGATACGCAGTATTTT	CASSLERPGPDTQYF	few	-	TRBV7-9	TRBJ2-3
TGTGCCAGCAGCTTACGGACAGTGAACCTCTACGAGCAGTACTTC	CASSLRTVNLYEQYF	-	-	TRBV5-5	TRBJ2-7